This entry lists 27 T cell receptor beta chains sequenced from one sample in a study of blood T cell repertoires in COVID-19. Here immunoSEQ multiplex PCR was the method, and the copy in TCRdb shows in-frame clones only, minus some. The sample lists about 40,000 clones; roughly 80% were seen once. The sample taken for sequencing was peripheral blood. The source is an older woman with acute or convalescent COVID-19.

This chain uses TRBV21-1 with TRBJ1-1. TRBV21-1 is a known pseudogene. The CDR3 length is 11 residues. The CDR3 sequence: CASSRGTEAFF. The CDR3 DNA follows: TGTGCCAGCAGCAGAGGGACTGAAGCTTTCTTT.

This chain links TRBV5-1 with TRBJ2-7; 8 nucleotides agree with TRBD2. The CDR3 has 14 amino acids. V lost 4 bases to trimming and J lost 5 bases; unmatched junction nucleotides: 8. CDR1 is SGHRS, CDR2 YFSETQ, per germline. CDR3 amino acids: CASSNPSGSHEQYF. Written as DNA, the CDR3 is TGCGCCAGCAGCAATCCCAGCGGGAGTCACGAGCAGTACTTC.

This clone was observed a single time. This sequence joins TRBV18 and TRBJ1-1; a possible D gene is TRBD1 (6 bases). The V gene's germline CDR1 is KGHSH and CDR2 LQKENI. The CDR3 totals 15 residues. Trimming stripped 1 base from V and 4 bases from J, with 13 bases between. CDR3 sequence reads: CASSPRRGGSTEAFF. CDR3 sequence (DNA): TGTGCCAGCTCACCACGTAGGGGGGGGAGCACTGAAGCTTTCTTT.

This clone has a handful of counts. The chain uses TRBV2 and TRBJ2-3; 9 bases agree with TRBD2. Germline V lookup: CDR1 SNHLY, CDR2 FYNNEI. The length of the CDR3 is 14 residues. V lost 6 bases to trimming and J lost 3 bases; unmatched junction nucleotides: 4. This CDR3 reads CASRPGLATDTQYF. CDR3 bases: TGTGCCAGCAGGCCGGGACTAGCAACAGATACGCAGTATTTT.

The rearrangement uses TRBV12-3 or TRBV12-4 and TRBJ2-1; D not certain. There are 13 residues in the CDR3. Trimming cost V 6 bases and J 4 bases, with 10 bases left between them. The DNA for the CDR3 is TGTGCCAGCAGCAGTGGCTCTTACAATGAGCAGTTCTTC. Translating it yields CASSSGSYNEQFF.

A word on this clone: Additional DNA sequences in this sample encode the identical CDR3. The V call is TRBV6-4, the J call TRBJ1-1; 7 positions agree with TRBD1. The CDR3 is made up of 13 amino acids. V lost 5 bases to trimming and J lost 1 base; unmatched junction nucleotides: 1. The germline gives CDR1 MRHNA, CDR2 SNTAGT. The CDR3 DNA is TGTGCCAGCAGTAGGACAGGGAACACTGAAGCTTTCTTT. Translation gives CASSRTGNTEAFF.

The V gene is TRBV24-1, the J gene TRBJ1-1; no clear D. The CDR3 sequence is 14 residues long. Germline CDR1 KGHDR, CDR2 SFDVKD. The V and J ends lost 1 base and 11 bases respectively, with 16 bases between them. The DNA for the CDR3 is TGTGCCACCAGTGATTTACTTCGCGGCGAAGGTGCTTTCTTT. It yields the protein CATSDLLRGEGAFF.

The table lists this clone with a few counts. V usage is TRBV2 and J usage is TRBJ1-3, with no clear D. From germline, CDR1 is SNHLY and CDR2 FYNNEI. The CDR3 is 14 amino acids. The V end lost 2 bases, the J end lost 2 bases, and 7 bases lay between the germline ends. The CDR3 protein is CASSERRAGNTIYF. In DNA form, the CDR3 reads TGTGCCAGCAGTGAAAGGAGAGCTGGAAACACCATATATTTT. Combining the CDR3 with reference TRBV2 and TRBJ1-3 gives the whole variable domain EPEVTQTPSHQVTQMGQEVILRCVPISNHLYFYWYRQILGQKVEFLVSFYNNEISEKSEIFDDQFSVERPDGSNFTLKIRSTKLEDSAMYFCASSERRAGNTIYFGEGSWLTVV.

V gene TRBV3-1 (or the pseudogene TRBV3-2) combines with J gene TRBJ1-1; the D is unclear. V lost 3 bases and J 2 bases, leaving 7 bases between the germline ends. This CDR3 contains 13 residues. CDR1 LGHDT and CDR2 YNNKEL come from the germline V gene (reference sequence). The CDR3 bases are TGTGCCAGCAGCCATGGGCAAAACACTGAAGCTTTCTTT. Its protein product is CASSHGQNTEAFF.

The rearrangement links TRBV7-3 to TRBJ2-2, with TRBD1 matching 7 bases. This CDR3 spans 15 amino acids. V lost 5 bases, J lost 4 bases, and 7 bases stayed unmatched. Germline CDR1 and CDR2: SGHTA and FQGTGA. Here the CDR3 DNA reads TGTGCCAGCAGCCCAGGGACAGCGATCACCGGGGAGCTGTTTTTT. Encoded protein: CASSPGTAITGELFF.

The chain carries TRBV9 and TRBJ2-3, with 8 bases identical to TRBD2. Germline-derived CDR1 and CDR2 are SGDLS and YYNGEE. The CDR3 loop spans 16 amino acids. V gave up 0 bases and J gave up 0 bases; unmatched junction bases: 3. Written as DNA, the CDR3 is TGTGCCAGCAGCGTAGGGGCTAGCGGGAGCACAGATACGCAGTATTTT. Protein product: CASSVGASGSTDTQYF.

This clone was recorded only once. The chain couples TRBV19 to TRBJ1-2, with 11 bases fitting TRBD1. This CDR3 region has 17 residues. V lost 5 bases, J lost 3 bases, and 11 bases stayed unmatched. From germline, CDR1 is LNHDA and CDR2 SQIVND (reference sequence). CDR3 in DNA: TGTGCCAGTAGTTCCCAGGGGGGACAGGGGGGAGACTATGGCTACACCTTC. Its translation: CASSSQGGQGGDYGYTF.

The rearrangement links TRBV5-4 to TRBJ2-5; TRBD2 is a possible D gene (7 bases). Germline values: CDR1 SGHNT, CDR2 YYREEE (reference sequence). The CDR3 runs to 15 residues. Trimming removed 4 bases from V and 5 bases from J, with 18 bases in between. CDR3 region: CASSRTNREGETQYF. For the CDR3, the DNA is TGTGCCAGCAGCCGTACGAACAGGGAGGGCGAGACCCAGTACTTC.

This sequence joins TRBV27 and TRBJ1-2, with 7 bases that match TRBD1. The V gene's germline CDR1 is MNHEY and CDR2 SMNVEV (reference sequence). Germline trimming cut 2 bases from V and 2 bases from J; bases unmatched to any gene: 5. This CDR3 region has 15 residues. Here the CDR3 reads CASSLKLGQNYGYTF. CDR3 sequence (DNA): TGTGCCAGCAGTTTAAAGCTGGGACAGAACTATGGCTACACCTTC.

This clone was found once. The chain employs TRBV5-1 and TRBJ2-2; 9 bases align to TRBD1. The V gene's germline CDR1 is SGHRS and CDR2 YFSETQ. This CDR3 spans 14 amino acids. Trimming took 2 bases from V and 6 from J; bases not matched to a gene: 2. CDR3 nucleotide sequence: TGCGCCAGCAGCTTAGGGGACAGGGCCGGGGAGCTGTTTTTT. Translating gives CASSLGDRAGELFF.

V gene TRBV7-2 combines with J gene TRBJ2-3; 9 bases fit TRBD2. This CDR3 region has 15 residues. V was clipped by 2 bases and J by 3 bases; unmatched bases: 3. The germline CDR1 and CDR2 sequences are SGHTA and FQGNSA. The CDR3 here is CASSLKSGRTDTQYF. CDR3 in DNA: TGTGCCAGCAGCTTAAAAAGCGGGAGGACAGATACGCAGTATTTT.

This clone came up a few times. The rearrangement uses TRBV7-9 and TRBJ1-1; a possible D gene is TRBD1 (6 bases). The CDR3 runs 12 residues. With 6 bases removed from V and 8 bases from J, the gap between germline ends came to 13 bases. CDR1 and CDR2 (germline): SEHNR, FQNEAQ (reference sequence). CDR3 protein: CASRIEGVEAFF. The DNA of the CDR3 is TGTGCCAGCAGGATCGAGGGGGTCGAAGCTTTCTTT.

The table lists this clone with a few counts. The V gene is TRBV28, the J gene TRBJ2-5, with a tentative D call TRBD1 (5 bases). V lost 5 bases to trimming and J lost 5 bases, with 15 bases between them. This CDR3 region has 14 residues. Germline CDR1 reads MDHEN; CDR2 reads SYDVKM. CDR3 in DNA: TGTGCCAGCAGTGACAGTCCTTTTCCGGAGACCCAGTACTTC. Translated, it gives CASSDSPFPETQYF.

The genes are TRBV4-2 and TRBJ2-4; D not certain. The CDR3 runs 13 residues. Between the trimmed V and J ends, which lost 0 bases and 4 bases, there was a span of 4 bases. Germline V gene sequence: CDR1 LGHNA, CDR2 YNFKEQ. CDR3 residues: CASSQDGKNIQYF. CDR3 nucleotide sequence: TGTGCCAGCAGCCAAGACGGGAAAAACATTCAGTACTTC.

CDR3 region: CATSSQQGASYEQYF. The CDR3 nucleotides are TGTGCCACCAGCAGTCAGCAGGGGGCCTCCTACGAGCAGTACTTC. J is TRBJ2-7 and V is TRBV15; TRBD1 matches at 8 bases. This CDR3 comprises 15 residues. In germline, CDR1 is LNHNV, CDR2 YYDKDF (reference sequence). The V gene end was trimmed by 3 bases and the J gene end by 0 bases; junction bases not matched to a gene: 4.

The chain carries TRBV27 and TRBJ2-3; D not certain. The CDR3 is 15 residues long. The V end was cut by 2 bases, the J end by 2 bases, with 11 bases between. Germline CDR1 reads MNHEY; CDR2 reads SMNVEV (reference sequence). CDR3 coding DNA: TGTGCCAGCAGTTTAATAACTACTCCCACAGATACGCAGTATTTT. This codes for CASSLITTPTDTQYF.

The rearrangement links TRBV9 to TRBJ2-2; TRBD1 agrees at 8 bases. V was clipped by 1 base and J by 6 bases; unmatched bases: 8. The germline CDR1 and CDR2 sequences are SGDLS and YYNGEE. The CDR3 has 16 residues. The CDR3 sequence: CASSVRDRFVSGELFF. CDR3 DNA sequence: TGTGCCAGCAGCGTACGGGACAGGTTTGTTTCCGGGGAGCTGTTTTTT.

CDR3 amino acids: CASTAGGGYQETQYF. The DNA for the CDR3 is TGTGCCAGCACAGCCGGGGGAGGGTACCAAGAGACCCAGTACTTC. The chain uses TRBV5-4 and TRBJ2-5; 7 nucleotides line up with TRBD2. The V segment lost 6 bases and the J segment 0 bases; nucleotides outside the gene matches: 8. Germline V gives CDR1 SGHNT, CDR2 YYREEE (reference sequence). CDR3 length: 15 residues.

This chain uses TRBV20-1 with TRBJ2-7, with 7 bases matching TRBD1. V trimming: 3 bases; J trimming: 4 bases; junction bases outside the gene matches: 6. The CDR3 sequence is 13 residues long. The V gene's germline CDR1 is DFQATT and CDR2 SNEGSKA (reference sequence). The CDR3 nucleotides are TGCAGTGCTAGTCAACAGGGGCTGTACGAGCAGTACTTC. Encoded protein: CSASQQGLYEQYF.

The chain is built from TRBV2 and TRBJ1-2, with TRBD1 as a possible D gene (5 bases). Trimming removed 7 bases at V and 5 bases at J, with 14 bases between. The CDR3 loop spans 13 amino acids. The germline gives CDR1 SNHLY, CDR2 FYNNEI. The CDR3 is CASNLPGTYGYTF. CDR3 coding DNA: TGTGCCAGCAATTTACCCGGGACTTATGGCTACACCTTC.

V usage is TRBV3-1 (or the pseudogene TRBV3-2) and J usage is TRBJ2-5, with a tentative D call TRBD1 (6 bases). Germline V gives CDR1 LGHDT, CDR2 YNNKEL (reference sequence). The CDR3 consists of 13 residues. V shed 5 bases and J shed 5 bases, with 12 bases lying between them. CDR3 sequence reads: CASSNYRAETQYF. CDR3 DNA: TGTGCCAGCAGCAACTACAGGGCTGAGACCCAGTACTTC.

The chain recombines TRBV5-6 with TRBJ1-1, with unresolved D. Germline CDR1 reads SGHDT; CDR2 reads YYEEEE. This CDR3 contains 14 residues. V was clipped by 4 bases and J by 8 bases, with 18 bases between them. CDR3 protein: CASSPMGGFPEAFF. CDR3 nucleotides: TGTGCCAGCAGCCCGATGGGAGGGTTCCCCGAAGCTTTCTTT.